This TCR beta chain was found in a study of CD8 T cells in ankylosing spondylitis. In its sample, this clonotype was seen many times. The antigen is undetermined. MiXCR, run by TCRdb on the 5' RACE reads, gives a single entry per CDR3 protein. The sample has some 220,000 distinct CDR3 sequences; around 7.9% are singletons. General study findings and limits: With a CD8+ phenotype, disease-linked clones were relatively rare in peripheral blood. Earlier literature documents some of the motif variants in reactive arthritis synovial fluid and blood. Seemingly distinctive of ankylosing spondylitis blood was a TCR beta motif formed by eight highly homologous variants.

CDR3 length: 13 amino acids. In germline, CDR1 is MNHNS, CDR2 SASEGT. V dropped 2 bases and J dropped 3 bases, with 7 bases sitting between them. The TCR originated in a male donor with ankylosing spondylitis. The specimen was blood, either unsorted or a sorted T cell fraction (not recorded which). The gene calls are TRBV6-1 and TRBJ1-2; D not certain. The CDR3 nucleotides are TGTGCCAGCAGTGAAATGAAGTACTATGGCTACACCTTC. It is translated as CASSEMKYYGYTF.